The 30 T cell receptor beta chains reported below all come from one sample, sequenced in a study of T-cell memory formation after mild COVID-19. TCRdb independently ran MiXCR on the 5' RACE reads; one entry per CDR3 protein. The repertoire holds some 410,000 distinct CDR3 sequences, 20% to 30% seen once, with around 13% in the top ten. The specimen sequenced was PBMCs or a T cell subset sorted from them (not recorded which). These receptors were obtained from an adult woman who had mild COVID-19 (a few samples of this study predate the infection). Cell type and time point are not known.

The rearrangement uses TRBV19 and TRBJ1-1; a possible D gene is TRBD1 (6 bases). This CDR3 comprises 14 residues. V was trimmed by 7 bases and J by 0 bases, leaving 12 bases between them. CDR1 and CDR2 (germline): LNHDA, SQIVND (reference sequence). As DNA, the CDR3 is TGTGCCAGTACCACAGGGTGGATGAACACTGAAGCTTTCTTT. Protein sequence: CASTTGWMNTEAFF.

Only a few counts were recorded for this clonotype. The chain recombines TRBV6-2 or TRBV6-3 with TRBJ1-5; possible D gene TRBD1, 6 bases. CDR3 size: 14 residues. The germline V gene has CDR1 MNHEY and CDR2 SVGEGT. The V end lost 7 bases, the J end lost 0 bases, and 10 bases lay between the germline ends. CDR3 coding DNA: TGTGCCAGCAATACAGGGTATAGCAATCAGCCCCAGCATTTT. It is translated as CASNTGYSNQPQHF.

This clonotype showed up just a few times. The V gene is TRBV30, the J gene TRBJ2-7; 9 positions agree with TRBD1. CDR1 GTSNPN and CDR2 SVGIG come from the germline V gene (reference sequence). Trimming at V came to 2 bases and at J to 6 bases, leaving 8 bases not matched to a gene. This CDR3 comprises 14 residues. The DNA of the CDR3 is TGTGCCTGGAGTCCTCGGGACAGGGCAGGCGAGCAGTACTTC. Residues: CAWSPRDRAGEQYF.

The rearrangement uses TRBV10-2 and TRBJ2-7; maybe TRBD1 (7 bases). V was trimmed by 7 bases and J by 4 bases, leaving 14 bases between them. The CDR3 covers 13 residues. Germline values: CDR1 WSHSY, CDR2 SAAADI. For the CDR3, the DNA is TGCGCCAGCAAAGGAGGGGGCTGGTACGAGCAGTACTTC. Protein: CASKGGGWYEQYF.

This clonotype was observed a handful of times. This chain connects TRBV5-1 to TRBJ2-1; 9 bases align to TRBD2. J gave up 3 bases and V 2 bases, and 9 bases lay outside the gene matches. Germline V lookup: CDR1 SGHRS, CDR2 YFSETQ. The CDR3 totals 17 residues. In nucleotides, the CDR3 is TGCGCCAGCAGCTTTGGAGGCCGCGGGGGGGTCTACAATGAGCAGTTCTTC. This sequence encodes CASSFGGRGGVYNEQFF.

The count of this clonotype is one. The rearrangement uses TRBV2 and TRBJ2-2; the D gene is possibly TRBD2 (5 bases). Germline values: CDR1 SNHLY, CDR2 FYNNEI. The CDR3 contains 15 residues. Trimming took 7 bases from V and 7 from J, leaving 19 bases between them. The CDR3 nucleotides are TGTGCCAGCACTTACCACGGGATTCCCGGCGGGGAGCTGTTTTTT. Amino acid sequence: CASTYHGIPGGELFF.

This sequence joins TRBV7-2 and TRBJ2-7; 7 positions agree with TRBD2. Per the germline V gene, CDR1 is SGHTA and CDR2 is FQGNSA. V was pared by 5 bases and J by 4 bases, with 8 bases of the junction left unmatched. The length of the CDR3 is 14 residues. Here the CDR3 DNA reads TGTGCCAGCAGCAATACAGTGCGGGGGTACGAGCAGTACTTC. Its protein product is CASSNTVRGYEQYF.

This chain links TRBV5-1 with TRBJ1-1; D ambiguous. Germline CDR1 SGHRS, CDR2 YFSETQ. This CDR3 is 15 amino acids long. The V end was cut by 0 bases, the J end by 1 base, with 10 bases between. CDR3: CASSLVAGKNTEAFF. Here the CDR3 DNA reads TGCGCCAGCAGCTTGGTGGCAGGAAAGAACACTGAAGCTTTCTTT.

This clonotype showed up many times. The gene calls are TRBV7-6 and TRBJ2-3; 13 bases are shared with TRBD2. The V segment lost 4 bases and the J segment 3 bases; nucleotides outside the gene matches: 13. Germline CDR1 reads SGHVS; CDR2 reads FNYEAQ. The CDR3 sequence is 19 residues long. CDR3 residues: CASSYLVWTSGSSTDTQYF. The DNA of the CDR3 is TGTGCCAGCAGCTACCTGGTGTGGACTAGCGGGAGTTCAACAGATACGCAGTATTTT.

This clonotype showed up just a few times. The chain joins TRBV24-1 to TRBJ2-2, with D possibly being TRBD1 (6 bases). The germline gives CDR1 KGHDR, CDR2 SFDVKD. This CDR3 has 17 residues. Trimming removed 2 bases from V and 1 base from J, with 13 bases in between. The CDR3 protein is CATSDWGHLMNTGELFF. CDR3 in DNA: TGTGCCACCAGTGATTGGGGACACCTGATGAACACCGGGGAGCTGTTTTTT.

The V gene is TRBV12-3 or TRBV12-4, the J gene TRBJ2-1; 9 bases line up with TRBD2. CDR3 size: 17 residues. J lost 7 bases, V lost 3 bases, and 13 bases had no gene match. CDR3 sequence: CASSFRVGLAGMNEQFF. The CDR3 coding sequence is TGTGCCAGCAGTTTTAGAGTAGGGCTAGCGGGAATGAATGAGCAGTTCTTC.

The chain combines TRBV2 with TRBJ1-5; 7 bases map to TRBD1. Trimming removed 7 bases from V and 4 bases from J; junction bases left unmatched: 7. The CDR3 spans 14 residues. From germline, CDR1 is SNHLY and CDR2 FYNNEI. The CDR3 region is CASNLGQLNQPQHF. CDR3 coding DNA: TGTGCCAGCAATCTGGGACAGCTGAATCAGCCCCAGCATTTT.

This clonotype has more than one count but fewer than ten. The CDR3 sequence: CASSRLAYNEQFF. The CDR3 nucleotides are TGTGCCAGCAGTAGACTAGCGTACAATGAGCAGTTCTTC. The chain joins TRBV6-2 or TRBV6-3 to TRBJ2-1; 8 nucleotides match TRBD2. Germline loops: CDR1 MNHEY, CDR2 SVGEGT. V trimming: 5 bases; J trimming: 4 bases; junction bases outside the gene matches: 1. The CDR3 is 13 amino acids.

The count of this clonotype is one. The chain uses TRBV7-9 and TRBJ1-3; 9 bases are a match to TRBD1. V trimming: 5 bases; J trimming: 2 bases; junction bases outside the gene matches: 13. The CDR3 extends over 18 amino acids. The germline V gene has CDR1 SEHNR and CDR2 FQNEAQ (reference sequence). The CDR3 sequence is CASSDVPGQGSPGNTIYF. In DNA, the CDR3 is TGTGCCAGCAGCGACGTCCCGGGACAGGGTTCCCCTGGAAACACCATATATTTT.

In its sample, this clonotype was seen a few times. The chain uses TRBV4-3 and TRBJ2-2; the match to TRBD1 covers 8 bases. The CDR3 contains 18 residues. The V and J ends lost 1 base and 3 bases, in that order; junction bases with no gene match: 10. Germline V gene sequence: CDR1 LGHNA, CDR2 YSLEER. CDR3: CASSQGRQGARDTGELFF. Written as DNA, the CDR3 is TGCGCCAGCAGCCAAGGGCGGCAGGGGGCGCGGGACACCGGGGAGCTGTTTTTT.

This clonotype showed up just a few times. The chain uses TRBV4-3 and TRBJ2-2; 8 positions match TRBD1. The CDR3 loop spans 19 amino acids. Germline CDR1 LGHNA, CDR2 YSLEER. V was pared by 0 bases and J by 3 bases, with 12 bases of the junction left unmatched. CDR3 nucleotide sequence: TGCGCCAGCAGCCAAGATGGGTCAGGGGGCTTCGGGCACACCGGGGAGCTGTTTTTT. Amino acids: CASSQDGSGGFGHTGELFF.

This clonotype was observed a few times. The chain employs TRBV5-1 and TRBJ1-1, with a possible D match to TRBD1 (5 bases). V was cut by 1 base and J by 2 bases, with 18 bases left in between. The CDR3 runs 17 residues. The germline V gene has CDR1 SGHRS and CDR2 YFSETQ. For the CDR3, the DNA is TGCGCCAGCAGCTTGAGTATAGGGGCAGGGTTAAACACTGAAGCTTTCTTT. Protein: CASSLSIGAGLNTEAFF.

The sample holds a few counts of this clonotype. The chain couples TRBV12-3 or TRBV12-4 to TRBJ2-1; D is ambiguous. V was pared by 3 bases and J by 6 bases, with 3 bases between. This CDR3 is 11 amino acids long. In DNA, the CDR3 is TGTGCCAGCAGTTTTATCAATGAGCAGTTCTTC. Protein: CASSFINEQFF.

V usage is TRBV5-5 and J usage is TRBJ2-6; D gene ambiguous. CDR3 length: 14 residues. V was shortened by 4 bases and J by 2 bases, with 7 bases between the two germline ends. From germline, CDR1 is SGHKS and CDR2 YYEKEE (reference sequence). The CDR3 DNA is TGTGCCAGCAGCCCTATGCCTGGGGCCAACGTCCTGACTTTC. It encodes CASSPMPGANVLTF.

The CDR3 DNA reads as TGTGCCAGTAGTATGTTCGGACAGGGTCAAGAGACCCAGTACTTC. This gives the protein CASSMFGQGQETQYF. This chain uses TRBV19 with TRBJ2-5; 8 nucleotides agree with TRBD1. Germline CDR1 LNHDA, CDR2 SQIVND (reference sequence). The CDR3 has 15 amino acids. With V trimmed by 3 bases and J by 2 bases, 5 bases remained unmatched.

In this sample, this clonotype turned up a few times. This chain links TRBV5-1 with TRBJ2-7; 10 positions agree with TRBD2. Trimming took 0 bases from V and 5 from J; bases not matched to a gene: 5. The CDR3 has 15 amino acids. The V gene's germline CDR1 is SGHRS and CDR2 YFSETQ. CDR3 loop: CASSLEGLATDEQYF. In nucleotides, the CDR3 is TGCGCCAGCAGCTTGGAGGGACTAGCGACGGACGAGCAGTACTTC.

The J gene is TRBJ1-2, the V gene TRBV2; D call uncertain. Trimming removed 6 bases from V and 1 base from J, with 9 bases in between. CDR1 and CDR2 from the germline V gene are SNHLY and FYNNEI. This CDR3 has 13 residues. CDR3 residues: CASREPRNYGYTF. The CDR3 region has the DNA TGTGCCAGCAGGGAGCCCCGTAACTATGGCTACACCTTC. The complete variable domain, with remaining parts taken from reference TRBV2 and TRBJ1-2, reads EPEVTQTPSHQVTQMGQEVILRCVPISNHLYFYWYRQILGQKVEFLVSFYNNEISEKSEIFDDQFSVERPDGSNFTLKIRSTKLEDSAMYFCASREPRNYGYTFGSGTRLTVV.

The V and J genes are TRBV4-1 and TRBJ2-5; 8 bases fit TRBD2. Trimming cost V 1 base and J 5 bases; bases outside gene matches: 9. Germline assignment: CDR1 MGHRA and CDR2 YSYEKL. This CDR3 has 16 residues. The CDR3 DNA sequence: TGCGCCAGCAGCCAAGGGGGAGGACTAGCTGGGGAGACCCAGTACTTC. The encoded protein is CASSQGGGLAGETQYF.

V usage is TRBV3-1 and J usage is TRBJ1-2, with 7 bases aligning to TRBD1. Germline trimming cut 7 bases from V and 4 bases from J; bases unmatched to any gene: 9. CDR3 length: 14 residues. CDR1 and CDR2 from the germline V gene are LGHDT and YNNKEL (reference sequence). The CDR3 is CASTKPGQAYGYTF. As DNA, the CDR3 is TGTGCCAGCACAAAACCTGGACAGGCCTATGGCTACACCTTC.

The chain uses TRBV20-1 and TRBJ1-1, with unresolved D. CDR3 size: 13 residues. Germline-derived CDR1 and CDR2 are DFQATT and SNEGSKA (reference sequence). Trimming took 5 bases from V and 1 from J, leaving 11 bases between them. CDR3 nucleotide sequence: TGCAGTGCTTACCCTGATGGGAACACTGAAGCTTTCTTT. Protein sequence: CSAYPDGNTEAFF.

V and J are TRBV5-6 and TRBJ2-7, with TRBD1 matching 12 bases. Germline lookup yields CDR1 SGHDT and CDR2 YYEEEE. Losses at the gene ends were 5 bases for V and 3 bases for J; bases not matched to a gene: 9. CDR3 size: 16 residues. This CDR3 is CASRPLGTGGGYEQYF. The CDR3 DNA is TGTGCCAGCAGGCCTTTGGGGACAGGGGGCGGCTACGAGCAGTACTTC.

This clonotype came up a few times. The rearrangement links TRBV2 to TRBJ1-1, with 8 bases that match TRBD1. Unmatched junction bases numbered 17, after V lost 4 bases and J lost 1 base. CDR1 and CDR2 (germline): SNHLY, FYNNEI. CDR3 length: 19 residues. CDR3 in amino acids: CASSGPRGRGPLRNTEAFF. The CDR3 bases are TGTGCCAGCAGTGGGCCCAGGGGCAGGGGGCCATTGAGGAACACTGAAGCTTTCTTT.

This clonotype was picked up a small number of times. The rearrangement links TRBV12-3 or TRBV12-4 to TRBJ2-1, with TRBD1 identical over 8 bases. CDR3 length: 14 amino acids. Trimming at V came to 5 bases and at J to 6 bases, leaving 6 bases not matched to a gene. CDR3 sequence reads: CASSLGTGFNEQFF. DNA for the CDR3: TGTGCCAGCAGTCTTGGGACAGGATTCAATGAGCAGTTCTTC.

The genes are TRBV20-1 and TRBJ2-7, with a possible D match to TRBD1 (5 bases). With 3 bases removed from V and 5 bases from J, the gap between germline ends came to 14 bases. CDR1 is DFQATT and CDR2 is SNEGSKA in the germline V gene (reference sequence). The CDR3 is 13 amino acids. The CDR3 DNA is TGCAGTGCTAGCTTCCCAGGGTCCCACGAGCAGTACTTC. It encodes CSASFPGSHEQYF.

In its sample, this clonotype was seen a few times. V is TRBV20-1 and J is TRBJ2-2, with D perhaps matching TRBD1 (5 bases). The germline gives CDR1 DFQATT, CDR2 SNEGSKA (reference sequence). The CDR3 runs 14 residues. V gave up 1 base and J gave up 3 bases, with 9 bases separating them. CDR3 nucleotide sequence: TGCAGTGCTAGAGGCCAGGGTGACACCGGGGAGCTGTTTTTT. Its protein is CSARGQGDTGELFF.